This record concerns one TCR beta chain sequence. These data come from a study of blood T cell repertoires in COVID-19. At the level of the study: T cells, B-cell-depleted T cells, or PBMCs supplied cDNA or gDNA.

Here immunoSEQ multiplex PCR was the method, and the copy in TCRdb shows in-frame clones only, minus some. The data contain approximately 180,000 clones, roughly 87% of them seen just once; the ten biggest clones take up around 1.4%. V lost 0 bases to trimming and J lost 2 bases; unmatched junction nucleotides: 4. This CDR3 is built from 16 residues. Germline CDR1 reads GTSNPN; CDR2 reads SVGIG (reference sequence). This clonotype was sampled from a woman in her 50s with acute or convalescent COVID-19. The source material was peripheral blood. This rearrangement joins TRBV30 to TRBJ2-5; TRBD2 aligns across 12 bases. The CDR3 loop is CAWSVSTSGGQETQYF. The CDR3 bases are TGTGCCTGGAGTGTATCGACTAGCGGGGGACAAGAGACCCAGTACTTC. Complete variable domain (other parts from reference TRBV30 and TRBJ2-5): SQTIHQWPATLVQPVGSPLSLECTVEGTSNPNLYWYRQAAGRGLQLLFYSVGIGQISSEVPQNLSASRPQDRQFILSSKKLLLSDSGFYLCAWSVSTSGGQETQYFGPGTRLLVL.